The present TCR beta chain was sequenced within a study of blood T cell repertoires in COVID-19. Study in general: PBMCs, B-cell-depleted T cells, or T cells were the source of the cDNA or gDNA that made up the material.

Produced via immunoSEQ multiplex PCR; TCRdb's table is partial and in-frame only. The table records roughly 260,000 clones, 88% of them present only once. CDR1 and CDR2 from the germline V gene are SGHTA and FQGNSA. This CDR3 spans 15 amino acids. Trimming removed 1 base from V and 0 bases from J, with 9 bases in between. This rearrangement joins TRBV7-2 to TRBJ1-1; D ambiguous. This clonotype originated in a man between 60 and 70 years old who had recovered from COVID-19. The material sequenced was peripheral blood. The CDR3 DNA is TGTGCCAGCAGCTTAGGTCTGACATTGAACACTGAAGCTTTCTTT. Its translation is CASSLGLTLNTEAFF.